The sequence of this TCR beta chain was determined in a study of T cell repertoires in cytomegalovirus infection. On the study more broadly: Carrying CMV and the relevant HLA type showed in public TCR beta signatures.

Germline V lookup: CDR1 LNHDA, CDR2 SQIVND (reference sequence). V lost 3 bases, J lost 3 bases, and 9 bases stayed unmatched. CDR3 length equals 16 residues. From the reads, TCRdb called clonotypes with MiXCR, one entry per CDR3 protein. The sample lists 400,000 or so distinct CDR3 sequences, 30% to 40% occurring once. Findings of the study overall: Pooled public TCR beta family frequency picked out CMV carriers with the relevant HLA. Clonotype analysis showed dominance of the ex vivo response by HLA-C-restricted CMV-specific TCR beta clonotypes.

This clonotype was detected only a few times. What it binds is not known. V usage is TRBV19 and J usage is TRBJ2-7; 9 nucleotides align to TRBD2. Sequencing was performed on PBMCs. The receptor comes from a human donor in good health (CMV status not recorded). Some clones in this sample may be carry-over from other donors' samples. CDR3 sequence: CASSIPKRGAFYEQYF. CDR3 DNA sequence: TGTGCCAGTAGTATCCCCAAGCGGGGGGCCTTCTACGAGCAGTACTTC.